One sample yielded the 25 T cell receptor beta chains listed below, sequenced in a study of cytomegalovirus exposure and HLA in healthy donors. The PCR contained 60 Vbeta and 13 Jbeta primers. Repertoires were generated with immunoSEQ multiplex PCR, while TCRdb's copy carries only in-frame clones and drops some. Of fewer than 85,000 clones listed, around two thirds are singletons. The sequenced material came from PBMCs. Receptors were obtained from a man aged 55 to 69 in good health and CMV-seropositive.

The chain is built from TRBV10-2 and TRBJ2-1, with a weak D call TRBD2 (5 bases). The ends were cut back, 3 bases at V and 8 bases at J, with 8 bases in the middle. The CDR3 is 12 amino acids. Looked up from germline, CDR1 is WSHSY and CDR2 is SAAADI. CDR3 loop: CASSEPGDEQFF. The DNA for the CDR3 is TGCGCCAGCAGTGAACCCGGGGATGAGCAGTTCTTC.

V usage is TRBV18 and J usage is TRBJ2-2, with 9 bases aligning to TRBD1. CDR1 is KGHSH, CDR2 LQKENI, per germline. The CDR3 consists of 15 residues. V was clipped by 0 bases and J by 5 bases; unmatched bases: 1. The CDR3 DNA sequence: TGTGCCAGCTCACCACCGACAGGGGGGACCGGGGAGCTGTTTTTT. This sequence encodes CASSPPTGGTGELFF.

This clone was counted between two and nine times. The rearrangement joins TRBV28 to TRBJ2-5; 13 nucleotides match TRBD2. After removal of 2 bases from V and 1 base from J, the junction contained 7 bases not matched to a gene. The CDR3 covers 18 residues. Germline CDR1 is MDHEN and CDR2 is SYDVKM. CDR3 DNA sequence: TGTGCCAGCAGTTTAACTAGCGGGAGGGCCGGGGTCCAAGAGACCCAGTACTTC. Its translation: CASSLTSGRAGVQETQYF.

This clone occurred a few times. The rearrangement joins TRBV6-5 to TRBJ2-5; TRBD2 aligns across 11 bases. The CDR3 covers 15 residues. The germline CDR1 and CDR2 sequences are MNHEY and SVGAGI. V lost 6 bases and J lost 5; bases outside the gene matches: 8. The CDR3 protein is CASRISGGALETQYF. DNA of the CDR3: TGTGCCAGCAGGATTAGCGGGGGGGCGTTGGAGACCCAGTACTTC.

This chain uses TRBV5-4 with TRBJ2-1; TRBD1 matches 8 bases. This CDR3 has 15 amino acids. The germline CDR1 and CDR2 sequences are SGHNT and YYREEE (reference sequence). V dropped 2 bases and J dropped 4; count of bases not matched to a gene: 5. The CDR3 is CASSFGQGPYNEQFF. The CDR3 DNA follows: TGTGCCAGCAGCTTCGGACAGGGACCATACAATGAGCAGTTCTTC.

This chain links TRBV19 with TRBJ2-5; TRBD2 aligns across 7 bases. The J segment lost 1 base and the V segment lost 5 bases, leaving 7 bases of the junction unmatched. Per the germline V gene, CDR1 is LNHDA and CDR2 is SQIVND (reference sequence). This CDR3 has 15 amino acids. The CDR3 DNA follows: TGTGCCAGTAGTGCAGCGGGGACTTCCCAAGAGACCCAGTACTTC. Its translation is CASSAAGTSQETQYF.

This clone was detected only a few times. The rearrangement uses TRBV23-1 and TRBJ2-7, with D possibly TRBD1 on 5 matching bases. TRBV23-1 is an open reading frame, and its role is uncertain. Trimming pared 4 bases from V and 2 bases from J, leaving 12 bases between. The CDR3 covers 14 residues. This chain's CDR3 is CASSRRGGPYEQYF. CDR3 DNA: TGCGCCAGCAGTCGAAGGGGTGGACCCTACGAGCAGTACTTC.

CDR3 region: CASRVGTELSGYTF. The CDR3 DNA reads as TGTGCCAGCAGGGTCGGGACAGAGCTTTCGGGCTACACCTTC. This chain connects TRBV27 to TRBJ1-2, with 7 bases identical to TRBD1. The germline V gene encodes CDR1 MNHEY and CDR2 SMNVEV (reference sequence). This CDR3 has 14 amino acids. V gave up 6 bases and J gave up 8 bases; unmatched junction bases: 12.

This clone was counted a few times. The V gene is TRBV28, the J gene TRBJ2-7; no definite D call. V lost 4 bases and J 4 bases, leaving 20 bases between the germline ends. The germline V gene has CDR1 MDHEN and CDR2 SYDVKM. The CDR3 length is 16 residues. The CDR3 protein is CASSSPRAKPNYEQYF. The CDR3 coding sequence is TGTGCCAGCAGTTCCCCCCGCGCAAAACCCAATTACGAGCAGTACTTC.

Remarks on this clone: A junction boundary mismatches the germline segment, possibly from a read error. The chain joins TRBV7-9 to TRBJ2-2, with D possibly matching TRBD2 (6 bases). From germline, CDR1 is SEHNR and CDR2 FQNEAQ (reference sequence). This CDR3 region has 14 residues. The CDR3 is CSSSFLASTGELFF. CDR3 nucleotides: TGTTCCAGCAGCTTTCTAGCGAGTACCGGGGAGCTGTTTTTT.

In this sample, this clone turned up a few times. V and J are TRBV4-3 and TRBJ2-3; maybe TRBD1 (5 bases). Germline V CDR1 and CDR2: LGHNA, YSLEER. V lost 0 bases and J 4 bases, leaving 8 bases between the germline ends. The CDR3 has 14 amino acids. The CDR3 sequence is CASSQEGPPDTQYF. The CDR3 DNA follows: TGCGCCAGCAGCCAAGAGGGGCCTCCAGATACGCAGTATTTT.

CDR3 in DNA: TGTGCCAGCAGTTTGCAGGGTTCCTCCTACGAGCAGTACTTC. Translated, it gives CASSLQGSSYEQYF. V gene TRBV28 combines with J gene TRBJ2-7; D might be TRBD1 (5 bases). The CDR3 covers 14 residues. The germline CDR1 and CDR2 sequences are MDHEN and SYDVKM. Between the trimmed V and J ends, which lost 3 bases and 0 bases, there was a span of 9 bases. The variable domain in full, with the rest retrieved from reference TRBV28 and TRBJ2-7, is DVKVTQSSRYLVKRTGEKVFLECVQDMDHENMFWYRQDPGLGLRLIYFSYDVKMKEKGDIPEGYSVSREKKERFSLILESASTNQTSMYLCASSLQGSSYEQYFGPGTRLTVT.

The rearrangement joins TRBV10-1 to TRBJ2-1, with D perhaps matching TRBD2 (7 bases). V lost 6 bases, J lost 0 bases, and 9 bases lay in between. The germline CDR1 and CDR2 sequences are WNHNN and SYGVQD (reference sequence). This CDR3 has 14 residues. The CDR3, as DNA: TGCGCCAGCAGCCGGGGGGCCTCCTACAATGAGCAGTTCTTC. Translated: CASSRGASYNEQFF.

The chain couples TRBV7-9 to TRBJ2-7, with a tentative D call TRBD1 (5 bases). Deletions cut 8 bases from V and 7 bases from J, with 15 bases between. Germline V gene lookup returns CDR1 SEHNR and CDR2 FQNEAQ (reference sequence). The CDR3 consists of 12 residues. CDR3 sequence reads: CASYSGAGEQYF. The CDR3 DNA reads TGTGCCAGCTACAGTGGGGCCGGGGAGCAGTACTTC.

The V and J genes are TRBV9 and TRBJ2-1; 7 bases are shared with TRBD2. V was clipped by 3 bases and J by 5 bases; unmatched bases: 11. The CDR3 spans 16 residues. CDR1 and CDR2 from the germline V gene are SGDLS and YYNGEE. As DNA, the CDR3 is TGTGCCAGCAGCGGGCCCAGGGCTAGCGGAAACAATGAGCAGTTCTTC. Amino acids: CASSGPRASGNNEQFF.

The chain joins TRBV6-1 to TRBJ1-4; D not resolved. The CDR3 totals 15 residues. Per the germline V gene, CDR1 is MNHNS and CDR2 is SASEGT. V was trimmed by 2 bases and J by 7 bases, leaving 14 bases between them. The CDR3 sequence is CASSESGSPGEKLFF. For the CDR3, the DNA is TGTGCCAGCAGTGAAAGCGGATCCCCCGGTGAAAAACTGTTTTTT.

The chain recombines TRBV7-2 with TRBJ1-5; D perhaps matches TRBD1 (5 bases). Germline CDR1 is SGHTA and CDR2 is FQGNSA. Trimming shortened V by 5 bases and J by 7 bases, and 18 bases separated the two germline ends. The CDR3 loop spans 15 amino acids. CDR3 protein: CASSARTGGVQPQHF. The CDR3 DNA reads TGTGCCAGCAGCGCCAGGACGGGGGGAGTCCAGCCCCAGCATTTT.

This chain connects TRBV5-1 to TRBJ2-2, with a weak D call TRBD2 (6 bases). This CDR3 spans 12 amino acids. In germline, CDR1 is SGHRS, CDR2 YFSETQ. Trimming cost V 4 bases and J 7 bases, with 8 bases left between them. CDR3 sequence reads: CASSSGLGELFF. CDR3 nucleotide sequence: TGCGCCAGCAGCAGCGGGCTCGGGGAGCTGTTTTTT.

The rearrangement joins TRBV30 to TRBJ2-3; D is possibly TRBD1 (6 bases). The CDR3 length is 12 residues. Germline V CDR1 and CDR2: GTSNPN, SVGIG (reference sequence). Trimming shortened V by 5 bases and J by 4 bases, and 10 bases separated the two germline ends. CDR3 in amino acids: CAWSQGPDTQYF. Written as DNA, the CDR3 is TGTGCCTGGTCACAGGGCCCAGATACGCAGTATTTT.

J is TRBJ2-1 and V is TRBV9; TRBD2 matches at 9 bases. V lost 0 bases and J lost 5; bases outside the gene matches: 12. This CDR3 is built from 18 residues. Germline loops: CDR1 SGDLS, CDR2 YYNGEE. CDR3 DNA: TGTGCCAGCAGCGTAGAGGGGTTCGCGGGAGGGGTAGACAATGAGCAGTTCTTC. It codes for CASSVEGFAGGVDNEQFF.

A single count supports this clone. V is TRBV7-6 and J is TRBJ1-4, with a tentative D call TRBD1 (5 bases). V was clipped by 2 bases and J by 3 bases, with 10 bases between them. This CDR3 is built from 15 residues. Germline-derived CDR1 and CDR2 are SGHVS and FNYEAQ. The CDR3 nucleotides are TGTGCCAGCAGCTTAAGGCCGGGGGCTAATGAAAAACTGTTTTTT. This gives the protein CASSLRPGANEKLFF.

The chain joins TRBV6-5 to TRBJ2-3; TRBD1 matches 9 bases. V was pared by 5 bases and J by 7 bases, with 7 bases of the junction left unmatched. The CDR3 length is 14 residues. Per the germline V gene, CDR1 is MNHEY and CDR2 is SVGAGI. The CDR3 sequence: CASSRTGGPYTQYF. CDR3 DNA: TGTGCCAGCAGTCGAACAGGGGGCCCATATACGCAGTATTTT.

This chain links TRBV5-1 with TRBJ2-5, with 9 bases fitting TRBD2. The better agreement between TRBJ2-7 and the DNA end casts doubt on the J call. Germline CDR1 and CDR2: SGHRS and YFSETQ. The CDR3 extends over 15 amino acids. Written as DNA, the CDR3 is TGCGCCAGCAGCTCGGGCGGGGGGGTCTCCTACGAGCAGTACTTC. Its translation is CASSSGGGVSYEQYF.

V gene TRBV7-9 combines with J gene TRBJ2-5, with TRBD2 as a possible D gene (5 bases). Germline V gene lookup returns CDR1 SEHNR and CDR2 FQNEAQ (reference sequence). The CDR3 consists of 13 residues. The V end was cut by 11 bases, the J end by 1 base, with 14 bases between. The CDR3 is CAAMRELQETQYF. CDR3 nucleotides: TGTGCCGCGATGAGGGAGCTCCAAGAGACCCAGTACTTC.

V gene TRBV5-1 combines with J gene TRBJ2-1, with 12 bases matching TRBD2. In germline, CDR1 is SGHRS, CDR2 YFSETQ. Trimming removed 5 bases from V and 6 bases from J; junction bases left unmatched: 12. The length of the CDR3 is 17 residues. This CDR3 is CASRRASGRADGNEQFF. The CDR3 nucleotides read TGCGCCAGCAGGAGGGCTAGCGGGAGGGCCGATGGCAATGAGCAGTTCTTC.